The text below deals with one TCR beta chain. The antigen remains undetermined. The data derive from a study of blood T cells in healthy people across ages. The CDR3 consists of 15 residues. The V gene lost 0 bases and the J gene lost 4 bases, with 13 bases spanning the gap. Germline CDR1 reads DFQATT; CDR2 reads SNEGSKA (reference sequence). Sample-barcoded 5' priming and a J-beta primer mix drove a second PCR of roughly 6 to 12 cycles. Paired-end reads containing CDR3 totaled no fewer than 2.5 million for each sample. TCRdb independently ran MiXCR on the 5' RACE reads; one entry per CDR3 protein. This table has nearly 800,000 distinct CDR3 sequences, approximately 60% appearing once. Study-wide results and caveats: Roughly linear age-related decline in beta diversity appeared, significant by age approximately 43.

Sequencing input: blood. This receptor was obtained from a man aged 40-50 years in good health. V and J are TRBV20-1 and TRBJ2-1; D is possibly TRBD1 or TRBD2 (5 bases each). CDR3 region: CSARDMGDHYNEQFF. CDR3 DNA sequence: TGCAGTGCTAGAGATATGGGGGACCATTACAATGAGCAGTTCTTC.